The 6 T cell receptor beta chains below were found in one sample sequenced in a study of identical twins listed by TCRdb under 2016. Library prep was done by 5' RACE. For sequencing, an Illumina HiSeq 2000 was employed. The public sequencing data were trimmed at Q25 with fastp and processed into clonotypes with MiXCR by TCRdb, which kept only in-frame beta chains. Rows with one shared CDR3 protein collapse into an entry with the most common genes and DNA. The sample profile shows around 450,000 distinct CDR3 sequences; 14% of them were found once. In total, the top ten clones hold roughly 0.56% of the sample. The sample was also linked to a second study, of yellow fever vaccine responses in identical twins.

The sample consisted of CD4+ T cells sorted from blood. The receptors were sampled from a young woman in good health.

This clonotype turned up a few times. The rearrangement joins TRBV7-9 to TRBJ2-5; TRBD1 agrees at 7 bases. The CDR3 extends over 15 amino acids. The J segment lost 3 bases and the V segment lost 5 bases, leaving 9 bases of the junction unmatched. The germline V gene encodes CDR1 SEHNR and CDR2 FQNEAQ (reference sequence). The CDR3 sequence: CASSLSKTGKETQYF. CDR3 DNA sequence: TGTGCCAGCAGCCTCTCTAAGACAGGGAAAGAGACCCAGTACTTC.

The V gene is TRBV5-6, the J gene TRBJ2-2; D ambiguous. V was pared by 0 bases and J by 7 bases, with 10 bases between. This CDR3 is 14 amino acids long. CDR1 is SGHDT and CDR2 is YYEEEE in the germline V gene. CDR3 loop: CASSLVGLGGELFF. Here the CDR3 DNA reads TGTGCCAGCAGCTTGGTAGGGCTGGGCGGGGAGCTGTTTTTT.

There are a few counts of this clonotype. The chain employs TRBV5-4 and TRBJ2-5, with 8 bases aligning to TRBD2. CDR3 length equals 16 residues. V gave up 4 bases and J gave up 4 bases; unmatched junction bases: 12. The germline V gene encodes CDR1 SGHNT and CDR2 YYREEE (reference sequence). The CDR3 nucleotides read TGTGCCAGCAGCCCCACGGGGGGGGCCTTTATAGAGACCCAGTACTTC. The encoded protein is CASSPTGGAFIETQYF.

This clonotype was seen more than once but under ten times. The chain combines TRBV27 with TRBJ2-7; 9 positions agree with TRBD2. Trimming took 6 bases from V and 4 from J; bases not matched to a gene: 4. This CDR3 has 13 amino acids. Germline V gene sequence: CDR1 MNHEY, CDR2 SMNVEV (reference sequence). Here the CDR3 DNA reads TGTGCCAGCAGGGGACTAGCCAAGTACGAGCAGTACTTC. Translating gives CASRGLAKYEQYF.

This clonotype was picked up a small number of times. For the CDR3, the DNA is TGTGCCAGCAGCTTGCTCGCCTTGGGGGTCTACAATGAGCAGTTCTTC. Residues: CASSLLALGVYNEQFF. The chain links TRBV5-8 to TRBJ2-1, with D possibly being TRBD1 or TRBD2 (5 bases each). Trimming stripped 1 base from V and 3 bases from J, with 14 bases between. The CDR3 runs 16 residues. Germline CDR1 is SGHTS and CDR2 is YDEGEE.

Only a few counts were recorded for this clonotype. The chain has TRBV5-1 and TRBJ2-2; 9 nucleotides match TRBD1. Looked up from germline, CDR1 is SGHRS and CDR2 is YFSETQ. The CDR3 extends over 16 amino acids. With V trimmed by 4 bases and J by 4 bases, 8 bases remained unmatched. Written as DNA, the CDR3 is TGCGCCAGCAGCATCCAAGGACAGGGGACCACCGGGGAGCTGTTTTTT. This gives the protein CASSIQGQGTTGELFF.